The present T cell receptor (beta chain) was sequenced within a study of Ad26.COV2.S vaccination and SARS-CoV-2 variants. Overall study context: By the intramuscular route, Ad26.COV2.S was given once, or twice 56 days apart.

Treatment denoted: 15 to 20 received Ad26.COV2.S at low or high dose, single or two shots; roughly five received placebo; per-sample allocation not given. Sampling occurred on day 63 after the first vaccine or placebo injection. Measured with immunoSEQ multiplex PCR; TCRdb has only the in-frame clones, and not every one. The sample includes roughly 400,000 clones, about 90% of them seen just once. CDR3 length: 9 residues. Germline loops: CDR1 MNHEY, CDR2 SMNVEV (reference sequence). V shed 7 bases and J shed 7 bases, with 4 bases lying between them. Remarks on this clone: Its target is unknown.

Study observations and caveats: Non-spike TCR breadth showed similarity between vaccine and placebo recipients.

The sample here was peripheral blood, taken in a trial of Ad26.COV2.S vaccine versus placebo. The chain recombines TRBV27 with TRBJ2-5; D not resolved. The sequence derives from a person between 18 and 59 years old who received the Ad26.COV2.S COVID-19 vaccine or a placebo. The CDR3 reads CASKGTQYF. The CDR3 nucleotides read TGTGCCAGCAAGGGGACCCAGTACTTC.